A single sample gave rise to the 20 T cell receptor beta chains below, sequenced in a study of T cell responses to AZD1222 COVID-19 vaccine. Only in-frame clones appear in the TCRdb table, and some are missing; sequencing was by immunoSEQ multiplex PCR. The sample records about 60,000 clones, about 89% being singletons. Sequencing was performed on peripheral blood, taken 28 days after the second dose of the MenACWY control vaccine. The receptors originated from an adult who received the MenACWY meningococcal vaccine as a control.

A few counts support this clone. The rearrangement uses TRBV7-2 and TRBJ1-3; D not certain. Trimming removed 0 bases from V and 2 bases from J, with 11 bases in between. Germline lookup yields CDR1 SGHTA and CDR2 FQGNSA. This CDR3 region has 16 residues. CDR3 nucleotides: TGTGCCAGCAGCTTAGCTGCGAAGGGCACTGGAAACACCATATATTTT. Protein product: CASSLAAKGTGNTIYF.

The V call is TRBV3-1 (or the pseudogene TRBV3-2), the J call TRBJ2-7, with 14 bases that match TRBD2. Germline V gene sequence: CDR1 LGHDT, CDR2 YNNKEL (reference sequence). CDR3 length: 15 residues. Unmatched junction bases numbered 5, after V lost 4 bases and J lost 6 bases. The chain's CDR3 is CASSPGTSGSGEQYF. The DNA for the CDR3 is TGTGCCAGCAGCCCAGGGACTAGCGGGAGCGGCGAGCAGTACTTC.

J is TRBJ1-1 and V is TRBV19; D is ambiguous. V lost 3 bases, J lost 3 bases, and 5 bases lay in between. Germline lookup yields CDR1 LNHDA and CDR2 SQIVND (reference sequence). The CDR3 loop spans 12 amino acids. The CDR3 loop is CASSIVDTEAFF. CDR3 bases: TGTGCCAGTAGTATTGTGGACACTGAAGCTTTCTTT. Supplemented by reference TRBV19 and TRBJ1-1, the full variable domain reads DGGITQSPKYLFRKEGQNVTLSCEQNLNHDAMYWYRQDPGQGLRLIYYSQIVNDFQKGDIAEGYSVSREKKESFPLTVTSAQKNPTAFYLCASSIVDTEAFFGQGTRLTVV.

The chain couples TRBV28 to TRBJ1-1; TRBD1 might be the D (5 bases). The CDR3 runs 14 residues. The V gene's germline CDR1 is MDHEN and CDR2 SYDVKM. Between the trimmed V and J ends, which lost 6 bases and 3 bases, there was a span of 14 bases. CDR3 sequence (DNA): TGTGCCAGCAGCCCTCCCGGGGCGTACACTGAAGCTTTCTTT. Translating gives CASSPPGAYTEAFF.

The chain carries TRBV7-2 and TRBJ1-3; D gene uncertain. The V end lost 6 bases, the J end lost 4 bases, and 10 bases lay between the germline ends. The CDR3 runs to 13 residues. Germline CDR1 reads SGHTA; CDR2 reads FQGNSA. CDR3 protein: CASRSSSGNTIYF. CDR3 in DNA: TGTGCCAGCAGGTCTAGCTCAGGAAACACCATATATTTT.

This clone was observed once. The chain couples TRBV14 to TRBJ2-7, with unresolved D. V lost 0 bases to trimming and J lost 3 bases, with 12 bases between them. Germline loops: CDR1 SGHDN, CDR2 FVKESK. The CDR3 consists of 15 residues. CDR3: CASSQDSGVGYEQYF. Here the CDR3 DNA reads TGTGCCAGCAGCCAAGACTCAGGAGTGGGCTACGAGCAGTACTTC.

This clone was seen only once. This chain connects TRBV15 to TRBJ2-1; unclear D gene. V lost 0 bases to trimming and J lost 12 bases, with 18 bases between them. CDR1 LNHNV and CDR2 YYDKDF come from the germline V gene (reference sequence). The CDR3 contains 15 residues. CDR3 nucleotides: TGTGCCACCAGCAGAGAGGATGGGTTGACCCCGGGGCAGTTCTTC. It translates to CATSREDGLTPGQFF. The variable domain in full, completed from reference TRBV15 and TRBJ2-1, reads DAMVIQNPRYQVTQFGKPVTLSCSQTLNHNVMYWYQQKSSQAPKLLFHYYDKDFNNEADTPDNFQSRRPNTSFCFLDIRSPGLGDTAMYLCATSREDGLTPGQFFGPGTRLTVL.

This clone was counted once. CDR3 residues: CASRWGAEAFF. The CDR3 bases are TGTGCCAGCAGGTGGGGGGCCGAAGCTTTCTTT. The V call is TRBV27, the J call TRBJ1-1; D is perhaps TRBD1 (6 bases). Looked up from germline, CDR1 is MNHEY and CDR2 is SMNVEV (reference sequence). Trimming stripped 6 bases from V and 8 bases from J, with 10 bases between. This CDR3 contains 11 residues.

V gene TRBV4-1 combines with J gene TRBJ2-7; 9 nucleotides agree with TRBD2. V shed 3 bases, J shed 0 bases, and the junction held 12 bases outside the gene matches. The CDR3 sequence is 18 residues long. Germline CDR1 and CDR2: MGHRA and YSYEKL. CDR3 protein: CASSQTASGSGSSYEQYF. CDR3 in DNA: TGCGCCAGCAGCCAGACCGCCTCGGGTAGCGGGAGCTCCTACGAGCAGTACTTC.

J is TRBJ1-2 and V is TRBV6-5; 8 bases map to TRBD1. Looked up from germline, CDR1 is MNHEY and CDR2 is SVGAGI. The CDR3 is 14 amino acids. Trimming took 2 bases from V and 4 from J; bases not matched to a gene: 3. The chain's CDR3 is CASSYGQGGYGYTF. For the CDR3, the DNA is TGTGCCAGCAGTTACGGACAGGGAGGCTATGGCTACACCTTC.

The chain carries TRBV6-5 and TRBJ1-5; unclear D gene. Germline V gives CDR1 MNHEY, CDR2 SVGAGI. The CDR3 is 12 amino acids. V was cut by 8 bases and J by 7 bases, with 12 bases left in between. The chain's CDR3 is CASLKDGQPQHF. The CDR3 region has the DNA TGTGCCAGCCTCAAGGATGGGCAGCCCCAGCATTTT.

The chain joins TRBV30 to TRBJ2-5; D is unclear. The length of the CDR3 is 18 residues. The V gene's germline CDR1 is GTSNPN and CDR2 SVGIG (reference sequence). Trimming took off 3 bases at V and 0 bases at J, with 23 bases between the two ends. CDR3 residues: CAWRRFTPHTSYQETQYF. The CDR3 nucleotides are TGTGCCTGGAGGAGGTTCACCCCACACACGTCCTACCAAGAGACCCAGTACTTC. The full variable domain, in which reference TRBV30 and TRBJ2-5 provide the parts outside the CDR3, is SQTIHQWPATLVQPVGSPLSLECTVEGTSNPNLYWYRQAAGRGLQLLFYSVGIGQISSEVPQNLSASRPQDRQFILSSKKLLLSDSGFYLCAWRRFTPHTSYQETQYFGPGTRLLVL.

The chain combines TRBV7-8 with TRBJ2-6; the D gene is possibly TRBD2 (5 bases). The CDR3 contains 15 residues. The ends were cut back, 6 bases at V and 1 base at J, with 10 bases in the middle. Looked up from germline, CDR1 is SGHVS and CDR2 is FQNEAQ. Written as DNA, the CDR3 is TGTGCCAGCAGGCCTGAGGGTTCTGGGGCCAACGTCCTGACTTTC. Residues: CASRPEGSGANVLTF.

The V gene is TRBV30, the J gene TRBJ2-7; the D gene is possibly TRBD1 (6 bases). The CDR3 loop spans 14 amino acids. V shed 3 bases and J shed 0 bases, with 12 bases lying between them. Germline V gene lookup returns CDR1 GTSNPN and CDR2 SVGIG (reference sequence). Written as DNA, the CDR3 is TGTGCCTGGAGGCAACAGGGAGCCTCCTACGAGCAGTACTTC. Its protein is CAWRQQGASYEQYF.

This clone came up a few times. The genes are TRBV7-8 and TRBJ2-1; tentative D call: TRBD2 (5 bases). Germline-derived CDR1 and CDR2 are SGHVS and FQNEAQ. This CDR3 comprises 13 residues. The V end lost 6 bases, the J end lost 6 bases, and 12 bases lay between the germline ends. Written as DNA, the CDR3 is TGTGCCAGCAGACCTACTAGAACCAATGAGCAGTTCTTC. Protein product: CASRPTRTNEQFF. Drawing the rest from reference TRBV7-8 and TRBJ2-1, the complete variable domain is GAGVSQSPRYKVAKRGQDVALRCDPISGHVSLFWYQQALGQGPEFLTYFQNEAQLDKSGLPSDRFFAERPEGSVSTLKIQRTQQEDSAVYLCASRPTRTNEQFFGPGTRLTVL.

The chain joins TRBV6-6 to TRBJ2-7, with D unclear. There are 16 residues in the CDR3. Germline-derived CDR1 and CDR2 are MNHNY and SVGAGI (reference sequence). V lost 4 bases and J 2 bases, leaving 18 bases between the germline ends. CDR3 nucleotide sequence: TGTGCCAGCAGTTTGAGCCCCCGACAAGGAGCCTACGAGCAGTACTTC. This gives the protein CASSLSPRQGAYEQYF.

About this clone itself: Different DNA sequences within this sample yield the same CDR3. This chain links TRBV5-1 with TRBJ2-7, with 10 bases aligning to TRBD2. The germline CDR1 and CDR2 sequences are SGHRS and YFSETQ. V trimming: 4 bases; J trimming: 2 bases; junction bases outside the gene matches: 3. This CDR3 spans 14 amino acids. CDR3 nucleotides: TGCGCCAGCAGCCGGACTAGCGGTGCCTACGAGCAGTACTTC. It specifies CASSRTSGAYEQYF.

This chain joins TRBV28 and TRBJ1-5; D call uncertain. Germline V gene lookup returns CDR1 MDHEN and CDR2 SYDVKM. The CDR3 is made up of 13 amino acids. Trimming left V 6 bases short and J 7 bases short, with 13 bases between. The CDR3 reads CASSSPNRQPQHF. For the CDR3, the DNA is TGTGCCAGCAGCTCCCCAAATAGGCAGCCCCAGCATTTT.

The genes are TRBV12-3 or TRBV12-4 and TRBJ2-1, with TRBD2 identical over 9 bases. The V segment lost 5 bases and the J segment 9 bases; nucleotides outside the gene matches: 5. The CDR3 runs to 13 residues. CDR3 sequence reads: CASSVGLATEQFF. CDR3 DNA sequence: TGTGCCAGCAGTGTGGGACTAGCAACTGAGCAGTTCTTC.

The genes are TRBV9 and TRBJ2-7; tentatively, D is TRBD2 (6 bases). V lost 2 bases and J 3 bases, leaving 15 bases between the germline ends. CDR3 size: 15 residues. CDR1 and CDR2 (germline): SGDLS, YYNGEE. The CDR3 bases are TGTGCCAGCAGCGTGGGGGGTTTAAAACACTACGAGCAGTACTTC. It yields the protein CASSVGGLKHYEQYF. The entire variable domain, with the rest obtained from reference TRBV9 and TRBJ2-7, is as follows: DSGVTQTPKHLITATGQRVTLRCSPRSGDLSVYWYQQSLDQGLQFLIQYYNGEERAKGNILERFSAQQFPDLHSELNLSSLELGDSALYFCASSVGGLKHYEQYFGPGTRLTVT.